This record looks at one T cell receptor beta chain sequence and its context. The trim removed 6 bases at V and 4 bases at J, leaving 6 bases unmatched. The germline V gene has CDR1 SNHLY and CDR2 FYNNEI. The CDR3 loop spans 14 amino acids. The sample comes from a study of shared clonotypes between healthy human individuals. Repertoires were generated with immunoSEQ multiplex PCR, while TCRdb's copy carries only in-frame clones and drops some. The sample lists about 1.1 million clones, approximately 80% seen once, with 0.89% in the top ten. This receptor was identified in a man aged 18-30 years in good health. Some clones in this sample may be carry-over from other donors' samples. The sample comprised memory CD4+ T cells from PBMCs. Regarding subset: CD45RA-negative fraction. The chain has TRBV2 and TRBJ2-7; 10 bases fit TRBD2. The DNA of the CDR3 is TGTGCCAGCAGCGGACTAGCGGAGAGTTACGAGCAGTACTTC. Residues: CASSGLAESYEQYF.